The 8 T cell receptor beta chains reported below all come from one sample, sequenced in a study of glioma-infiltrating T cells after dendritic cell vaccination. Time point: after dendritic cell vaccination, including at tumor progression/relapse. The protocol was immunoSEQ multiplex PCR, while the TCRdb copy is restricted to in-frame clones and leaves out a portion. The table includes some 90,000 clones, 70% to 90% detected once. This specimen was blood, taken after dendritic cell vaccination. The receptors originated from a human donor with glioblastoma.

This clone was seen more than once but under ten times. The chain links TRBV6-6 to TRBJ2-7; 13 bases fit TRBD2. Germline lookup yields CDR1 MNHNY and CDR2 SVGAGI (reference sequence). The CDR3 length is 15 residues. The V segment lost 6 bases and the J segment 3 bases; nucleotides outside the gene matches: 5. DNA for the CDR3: TGTGCCAGCAGCCCGGGACTAGCGGGATACTACGAGCAGTACGTC. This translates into CASSPGLAGYYEQYV.

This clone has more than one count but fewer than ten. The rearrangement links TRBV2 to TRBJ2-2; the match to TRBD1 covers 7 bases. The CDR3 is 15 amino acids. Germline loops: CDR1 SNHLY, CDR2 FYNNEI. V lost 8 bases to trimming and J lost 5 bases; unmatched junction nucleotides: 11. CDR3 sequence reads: CASGGPGQWTGELFF. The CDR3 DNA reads TGTGCCAGCGGGGGCCCGGGACAGTGGACCGGGGAGCTGTTTTTT. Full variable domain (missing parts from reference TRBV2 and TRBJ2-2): EPEVTQTPSHQVTQMGQEVILRCVPISNHLYFYWYRQILGQKVEFLVSFYNNEISEKSEIFDDQFSVERPDGSNFTLKIRSTKLEDSAMYFCASGGPGQWTGELFFGEGSRLTVL.

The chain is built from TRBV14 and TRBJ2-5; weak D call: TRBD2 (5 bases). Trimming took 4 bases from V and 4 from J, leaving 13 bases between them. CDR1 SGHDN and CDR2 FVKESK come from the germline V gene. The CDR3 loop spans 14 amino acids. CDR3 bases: TGTGCCAGCAGCCCCCGGGGTCCCCCAGAGACCCAGTACTTC. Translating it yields CASSPRGPPETQYF.

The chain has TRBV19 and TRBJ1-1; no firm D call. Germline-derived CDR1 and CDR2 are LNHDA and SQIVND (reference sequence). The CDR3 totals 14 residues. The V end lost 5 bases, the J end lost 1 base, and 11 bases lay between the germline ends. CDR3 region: CASSDPPRNTEAFF. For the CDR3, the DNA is TGTGCCAGTAGTGATCCCCCTAGGAACACTGAAGCTTTCTTT.

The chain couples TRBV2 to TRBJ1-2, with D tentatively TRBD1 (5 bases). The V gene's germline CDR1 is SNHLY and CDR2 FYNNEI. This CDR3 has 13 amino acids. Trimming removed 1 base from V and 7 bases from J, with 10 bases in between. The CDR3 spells CASSEGQSFGYTF. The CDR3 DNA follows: TGTGCCAGCAGTGAAGGACAGAGTTTTGGCTACACCTTC.

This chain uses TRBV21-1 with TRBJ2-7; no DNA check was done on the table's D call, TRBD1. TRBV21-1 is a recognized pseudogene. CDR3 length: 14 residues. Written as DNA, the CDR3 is TGTGCCAGCAGCAATAGACAGGAACACGACAAGCAGTACGTC. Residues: CASSNRQEHDKQYV.

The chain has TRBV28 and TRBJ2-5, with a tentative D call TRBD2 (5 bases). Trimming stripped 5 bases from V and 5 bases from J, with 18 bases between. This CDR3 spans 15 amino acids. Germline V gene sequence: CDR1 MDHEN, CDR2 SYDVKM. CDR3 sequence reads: CASSGIGEGQETQYF. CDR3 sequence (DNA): TGTGCCAGCAGTGGCATCGGAGAGGGCCAGGAGACCCAGTACTTC.

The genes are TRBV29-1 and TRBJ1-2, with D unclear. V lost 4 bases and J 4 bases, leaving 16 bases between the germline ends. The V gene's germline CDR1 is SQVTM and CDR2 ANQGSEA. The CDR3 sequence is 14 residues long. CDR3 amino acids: CSVVVPSRSYGYTF. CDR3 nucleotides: TGCAGCGTTGTTGTGCCATCTCGGAGCTATGGCTACACCTTC.